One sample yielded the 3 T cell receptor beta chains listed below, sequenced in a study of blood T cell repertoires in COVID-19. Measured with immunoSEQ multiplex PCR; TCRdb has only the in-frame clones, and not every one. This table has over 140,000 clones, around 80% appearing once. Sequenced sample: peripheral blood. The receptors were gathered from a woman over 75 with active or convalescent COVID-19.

The CDR3 sequence is CASSLAPGQVNEKLFF. CDR3 sequence (DNA): TGTGCCAGCAGCCTAGCACCGGGACAGGTGAATGAAAAACTGTTTTTT. The genes are TRBV4-2 and TRBJ1-4, with TRBD1 identical over 8 bases. Germline CDR1 is LGHNA and CDR2 is YNFKEQ. Trimming took 4 bases from V and 5 from J; bases not matched to a gene: 9. This CDR3 is built from 16 residues.

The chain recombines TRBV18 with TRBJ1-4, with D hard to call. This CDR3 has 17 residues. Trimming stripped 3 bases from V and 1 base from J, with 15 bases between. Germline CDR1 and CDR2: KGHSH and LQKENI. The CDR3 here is CASSPTYQSVTNEKLFF. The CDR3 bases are TGTGCCAGCTCACCGACTTATCAAAGTGTAACTAATGAAAAACTGTTTTTT.

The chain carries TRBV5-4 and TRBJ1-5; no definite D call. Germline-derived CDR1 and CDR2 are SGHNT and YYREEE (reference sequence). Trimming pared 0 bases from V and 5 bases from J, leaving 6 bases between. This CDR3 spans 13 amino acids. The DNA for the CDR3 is TGTGCCAGCAGCTTGGGCACAGATCAGCCCCAGCATTTT. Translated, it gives CASSLGTDQPQHF. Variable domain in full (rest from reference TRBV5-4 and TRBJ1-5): ETGVTQSPTHLIKTRGQQVTLRCSSQSGHNTVSWYQQALGQGPQFIFQYYREEENGRGNFPPRFSGLQFPNYSSELNVNALELDDSALYLCASSLGTDQPQHFGDGTRLSIL.